This section outlines one T cell receptor beta chain sequence together with its context. Its antigen is not identified. This sample is drawn from a study of OX40 agonist ivuxolimab in advanced cancers. Study as a whole: Every patient in dose escalation had hepatocellular carcinoma, melanoma, renal cell or head and neck cancer. Study-level results: Certain nonresponders additionally had low normalized T-cell clonal expansion. In the 0.1 to 3.0 mg/kg range, CD4+ and CD8+ blood T cells had expanded clonally by week 6. On average, CD8+ T cells showed a greater number of expanded clones than CD4+.

Germline-derived CDR1 and CDR2 are SGHNT and YENEEA. The V segment lost 5 bases and the J segment 7 bases; nucleotides outside the gene matches: 7. The CDR3 sequence is 14 residues long. This table comes from immunoSEQ multiplex PCR, and its TCRdb copy is limited to in-frame clones, with some not included. There are approximately 69,000 clones in the sample; almost 85% occur only once, and around 8% lies in the top ten. The V and J genes are TRBV11-3 and TRBJ2-2; 7 bases agree with TRBD2. This specimen was CD4+ or CD8+ T cells sorted from blood, taken in a trial of the OX40 agonist ivuxolimab. This TCR came from an adult with an advanced solid tumor such as melanoma, head and neck, liver or kidney cancer. As DNA, the CDR3 is TGTGCCAGCAGCCGGCGCGGGAGCGGCGGGGAGCTGTTTTTT. Translation: CASSRRGSGGELFF.